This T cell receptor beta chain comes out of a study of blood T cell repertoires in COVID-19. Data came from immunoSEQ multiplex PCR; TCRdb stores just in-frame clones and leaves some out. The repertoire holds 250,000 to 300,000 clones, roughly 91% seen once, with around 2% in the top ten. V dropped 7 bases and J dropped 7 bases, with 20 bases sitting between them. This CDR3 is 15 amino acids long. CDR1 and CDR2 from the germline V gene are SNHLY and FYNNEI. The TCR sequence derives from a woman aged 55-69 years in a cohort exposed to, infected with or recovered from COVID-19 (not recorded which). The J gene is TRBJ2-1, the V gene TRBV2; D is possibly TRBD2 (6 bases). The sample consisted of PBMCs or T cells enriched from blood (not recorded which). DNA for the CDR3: TGTGCCAGCACCCTCCGCGGGGCGGGACTGAATGAGCAGTTCTTC. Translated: CASTLRGAGLNEQFF.